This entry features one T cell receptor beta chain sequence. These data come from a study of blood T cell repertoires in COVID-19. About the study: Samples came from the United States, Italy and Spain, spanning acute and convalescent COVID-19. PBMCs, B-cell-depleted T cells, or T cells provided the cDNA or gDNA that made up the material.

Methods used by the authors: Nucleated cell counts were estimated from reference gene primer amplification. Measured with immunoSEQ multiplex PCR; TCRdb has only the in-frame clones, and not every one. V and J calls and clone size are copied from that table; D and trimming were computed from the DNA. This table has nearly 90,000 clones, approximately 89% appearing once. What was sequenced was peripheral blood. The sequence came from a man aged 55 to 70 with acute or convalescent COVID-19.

CDR3 sequence reads: CASRPTGTYGYTF. CDR3 DNA sequence: TGCGCCAGCAGGCCGACCGGGACATACGGCTACACCTTC. The rearrangement links TRBV5-1 to TRBJ1-2, with D perhaps TRBD1 (6 bases). Germline V lookup: CDR1 SGHRS, CDR2 YFSETQ. This CDR3 is 13 amino acids long. Trimming pared 5 bases from V and 8 bases from J, leaving 16 bases between. The full variable domain, its missing parts supplied by reference TRBV5-1 and TRBJ1-2, is KAGVTQTPRYLIKTRGQQVTLSCSPISGHRSVSWYQQTPGQGLQFLFEYFSETQRNKGNFPGRFSGRQFSNSRSEMNVSTLELGDSALYLCASRPTGTYGYTFGSGTRLTVV.